This T cell receptor beta chain was captured by sequencing in a study of T cell responses to AZD1222 COVID-19 vaccine. Whole-study results and caveats: An increase in Spike-specific TCR breadth and depth was observed after two AZD1222 doses. Dominant at 160-218 and 743-854, vaccine-associated CD4 TCRs also spanned spike. Donors, mostly white British, included more females; clonal diversity was possibly underestimated.

To note about this clone: Its antigen is unknown. The sample contains more than one DNA sequence encoding this CDR3.

Trimming removed 1 base at V and 0 bases at J, with 8 bases between. Germline CDR1 is SGHRS and CDR2 is YFSETQ. The CDR3 has 15 residues. TCRdb's copy holds only in-frame clones and misses some; the assay was immunoSEQ multiplex PCR. The data contain tens of thousands of clones, 60% to 85% of them singletons. Here the sequenced sample was peripheral blood, taken on day 0 of AZD1222 vaccination. This sequence was found in an adult in good health. The rearrangement uses TRBV5-1 and TRBJ1-3, with D possibly being TRBD1 (5 bases). The CDR3 reads CASSLTGGSGNTIYF. The CDR3 region has the DNA TGCGCCAGCAGCTTGACAGGCGGCTCTGGAAACACCATATATTTT.